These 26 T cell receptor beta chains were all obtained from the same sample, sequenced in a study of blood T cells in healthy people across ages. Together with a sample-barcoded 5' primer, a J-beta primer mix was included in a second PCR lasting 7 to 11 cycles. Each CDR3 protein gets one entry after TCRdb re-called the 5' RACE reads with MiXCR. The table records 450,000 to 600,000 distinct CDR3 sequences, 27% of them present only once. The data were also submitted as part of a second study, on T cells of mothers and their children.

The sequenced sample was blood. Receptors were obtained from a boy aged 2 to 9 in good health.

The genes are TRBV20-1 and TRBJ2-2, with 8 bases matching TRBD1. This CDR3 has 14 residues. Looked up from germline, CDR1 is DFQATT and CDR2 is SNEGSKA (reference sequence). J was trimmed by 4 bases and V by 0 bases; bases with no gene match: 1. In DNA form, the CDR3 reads TGCAGTGCTAGAGATCAGGGGGCCACCGGGGAGCTGTTTTTT. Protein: CSARDQGATGELFF.

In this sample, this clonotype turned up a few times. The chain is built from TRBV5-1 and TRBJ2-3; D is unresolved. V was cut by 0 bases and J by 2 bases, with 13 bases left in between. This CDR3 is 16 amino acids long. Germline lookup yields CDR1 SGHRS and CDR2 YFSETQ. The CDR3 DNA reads TGCGCCAGCAGCTTGGCCCAGGTTTGGGCCACAGATACGCAGTATTTT. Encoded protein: CASSLAQVWATDTQYF.

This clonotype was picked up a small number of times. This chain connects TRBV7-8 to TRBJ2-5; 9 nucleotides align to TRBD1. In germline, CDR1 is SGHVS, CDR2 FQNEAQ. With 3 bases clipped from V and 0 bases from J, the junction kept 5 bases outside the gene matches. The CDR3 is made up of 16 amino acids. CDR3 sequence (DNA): TGTGCCAGCAGCTTTTCGACAGGGGGGTACCAAGAGACCCAGTACTTC. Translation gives CASSFSTGGYQETQYF.

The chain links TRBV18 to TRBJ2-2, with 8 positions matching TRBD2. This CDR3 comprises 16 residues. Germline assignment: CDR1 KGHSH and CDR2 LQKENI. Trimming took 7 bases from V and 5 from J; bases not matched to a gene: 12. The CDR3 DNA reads TGTGCCAGCTTACCGGGCCTCGGGACTAGTACCGGGGAGCTGTTTTTT. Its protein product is CASLPGLGTSTGELFF. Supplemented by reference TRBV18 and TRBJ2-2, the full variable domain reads NAGVMQNPRHLVRRRGQEARLRCSPMKGHSHVYWYRQLPEEGLKFMVYLQKENIIDESGMPKERFSAEFPKEGPSILRIQQVVRGDSAAYFCASLPGLGTSTGELFFGEGSRLTVL.

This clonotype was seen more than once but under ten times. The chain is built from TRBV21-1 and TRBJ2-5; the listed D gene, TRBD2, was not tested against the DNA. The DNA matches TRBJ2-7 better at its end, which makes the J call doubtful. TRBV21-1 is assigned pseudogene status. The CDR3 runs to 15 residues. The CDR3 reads CASELAAYSSYEQYF. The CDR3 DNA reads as TGTGCCTCGGAACTAGCGGCTTATAGCTCCTACGAGCAGTACTTC.

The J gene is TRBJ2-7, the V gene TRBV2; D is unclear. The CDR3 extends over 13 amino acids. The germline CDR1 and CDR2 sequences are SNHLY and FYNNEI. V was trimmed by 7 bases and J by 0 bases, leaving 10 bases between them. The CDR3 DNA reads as TGTGCCAGCAACTCATTGAGCTCCTACGAGCAGTACTTC. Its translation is CASNSLSSYEQYF.

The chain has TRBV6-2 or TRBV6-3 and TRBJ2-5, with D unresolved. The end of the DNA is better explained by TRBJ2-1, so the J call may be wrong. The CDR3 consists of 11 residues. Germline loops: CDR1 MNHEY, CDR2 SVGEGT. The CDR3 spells CASSQAGAQFF. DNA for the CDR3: TGTGCCAGCAGTCAGGCTGGAGCTCAGTTCTTC.

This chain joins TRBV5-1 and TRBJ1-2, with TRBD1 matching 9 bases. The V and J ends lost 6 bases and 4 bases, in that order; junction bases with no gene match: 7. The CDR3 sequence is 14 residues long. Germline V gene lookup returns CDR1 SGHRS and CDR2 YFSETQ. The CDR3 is CASTQGTGSYGYTF. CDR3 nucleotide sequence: TGCGCCAGCACCCAAGGGACAGGGAGCTATGGCTACACCTTC.

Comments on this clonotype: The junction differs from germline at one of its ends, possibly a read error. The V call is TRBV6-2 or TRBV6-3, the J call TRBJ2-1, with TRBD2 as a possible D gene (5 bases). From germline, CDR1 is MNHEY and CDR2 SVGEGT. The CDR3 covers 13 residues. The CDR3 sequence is CASSLASGRVEVF. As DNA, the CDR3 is TGTGCCAGCAGTCTCGCCTCGGGCAGAGTGGAGGTCTTC.

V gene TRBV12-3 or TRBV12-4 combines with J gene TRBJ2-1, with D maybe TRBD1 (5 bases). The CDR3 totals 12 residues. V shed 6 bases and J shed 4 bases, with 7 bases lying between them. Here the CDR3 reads CASRRQYNEQFF. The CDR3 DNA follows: TGTGCCAGCAGGAGACAGTACAATGAGCAGTTCTTC.

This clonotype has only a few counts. In nucleotides, the CDR3 is TGTGCCATCAGCGGACTAGCCACCTTCTCCTACAATGAGCAGTTCTTC. Translated, it gives CAISGLATFSYNEQFF. V is TRBV10-3 and J is TRBJ2-1; 8 bases are a match to TRBD2. Germline V gene data show CDR1 as ENHRY and CDR2 as SYGVKD. The CDR3 runs 16 residues. J lost 0 bases, V lost 6 bases, and 7 bases had no gene match.

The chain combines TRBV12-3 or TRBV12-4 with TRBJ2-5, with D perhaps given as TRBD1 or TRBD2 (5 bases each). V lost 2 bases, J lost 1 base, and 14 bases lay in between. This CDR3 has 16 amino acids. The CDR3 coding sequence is TGTGCCAGCAGTTTAAAGGCCGGGGCTTTCCAAGAGACCCAGTACTTC. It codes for CASSLKAGAFQETQYF.

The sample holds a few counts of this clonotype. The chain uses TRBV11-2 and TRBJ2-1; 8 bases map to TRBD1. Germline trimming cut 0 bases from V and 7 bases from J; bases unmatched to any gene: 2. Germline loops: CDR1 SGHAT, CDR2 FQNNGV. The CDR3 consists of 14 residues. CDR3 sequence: CASSLEQGANEQFF. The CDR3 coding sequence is TGTGCCAGCAGCTTAGAGCAGGGGGCAAATGAGCAGTTCTTC.

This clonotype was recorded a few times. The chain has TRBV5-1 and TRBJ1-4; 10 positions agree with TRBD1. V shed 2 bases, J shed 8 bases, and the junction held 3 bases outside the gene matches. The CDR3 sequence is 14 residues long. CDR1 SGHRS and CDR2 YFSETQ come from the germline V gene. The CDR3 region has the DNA TGCGCCAGCAGCTTAGACAGGGGGCAGGAAAAACTGTTTTTT. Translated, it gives CASSLDRGQEKLFF.

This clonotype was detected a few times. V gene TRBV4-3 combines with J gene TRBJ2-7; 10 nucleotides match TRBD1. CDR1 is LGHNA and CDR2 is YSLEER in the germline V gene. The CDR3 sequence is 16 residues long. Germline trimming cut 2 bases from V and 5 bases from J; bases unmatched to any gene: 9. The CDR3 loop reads CASSQSWDRGLDEQYF. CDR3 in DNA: TGCGCCAGCAGCCAAAGTTGGGACAGGGGATTGGACGAGCAGTACTTC.

As DNA, the CDR3 is TGTGCCAGCAGCCAAGAGGTTGGGCCGGGGTGGTGGGAGACCCAGTACTTC. Translated: CASSQEVGPGWWETQYF. The genes are TRBV3-1 and TRBJ2-5; a possible D gene is TRBD2 (5 bases). Germline CDR1 is LGHDT and CDR2 is YNNKEL (reference sequence). V was trimmed by 0 bases and J by 5 bases, leaving 19 bases between them. The CDR3 loop spans 17 amino acids.

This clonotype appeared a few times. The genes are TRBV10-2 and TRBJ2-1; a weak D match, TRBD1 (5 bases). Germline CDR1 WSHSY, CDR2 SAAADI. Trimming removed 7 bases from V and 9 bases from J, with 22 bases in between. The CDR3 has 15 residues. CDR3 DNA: TGCGCCAGCACGTCCCGGGCAGGGTCCTCTCCTGAGCAGTTCTTC. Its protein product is CASTSRAGSSPEQFF.

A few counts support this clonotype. This CDR3 reads CASSFGLAGAYRETQYF. CDR3 nucleotide sequence: TGTGCCAGCAGCTTCGGACTAGCGGGGGCCTATAGAGAGACCCAGTACTTC. The rearrangement links TRBV7-9 to TRBJ2-5, with 13 nucleotides matching TRBD2. This CDR3 spans 17 amino acids. Unmatched junction bases numbered 8, after V lost 3 bases and J lost 4 bases. CDR1 and CDR2 (germline): SEHNR, FQNEAQ (reference sequence). Supplemented by reference TRBV7-9 and TRBJ2-5, the full variable domain reads DTGVSQNPRHKITKRGQNVTFRCDPISEHNRLYWYRQTLGQGPEFLTYFQNEAQLEKSRLLSDRFSAERPKGSFSTLEIQRTEQGDSAMYLCASSFGLAGAYRETQYFGPGTRLLVL.

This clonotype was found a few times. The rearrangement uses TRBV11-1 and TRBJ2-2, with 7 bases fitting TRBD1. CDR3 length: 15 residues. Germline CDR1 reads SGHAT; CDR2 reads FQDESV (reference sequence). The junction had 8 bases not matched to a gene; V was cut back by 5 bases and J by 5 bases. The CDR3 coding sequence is TGTGCCAGCAGCCTAACAGGGGAGTATACCGGGGAGCTGTTTTTT. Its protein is CASSLTGEYTGELFF.

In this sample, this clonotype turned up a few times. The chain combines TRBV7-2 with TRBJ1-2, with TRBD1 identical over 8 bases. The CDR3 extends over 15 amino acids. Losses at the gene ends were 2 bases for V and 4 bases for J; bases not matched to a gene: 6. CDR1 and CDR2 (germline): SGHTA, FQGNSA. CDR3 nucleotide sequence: TGTGCCAGCAGCTTACTTGGGCAGGGGGCCTATGGCTACACCTTC. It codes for CASSLLGQGAYGYTF.

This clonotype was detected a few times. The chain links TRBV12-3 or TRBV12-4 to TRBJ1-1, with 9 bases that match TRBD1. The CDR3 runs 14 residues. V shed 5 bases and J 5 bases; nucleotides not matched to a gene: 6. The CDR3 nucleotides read TGTGCCAGCAGTCCCGGGACAGGGAAAACTGAAGCTTTCTTT. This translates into CASSPGTGKTEAFF.

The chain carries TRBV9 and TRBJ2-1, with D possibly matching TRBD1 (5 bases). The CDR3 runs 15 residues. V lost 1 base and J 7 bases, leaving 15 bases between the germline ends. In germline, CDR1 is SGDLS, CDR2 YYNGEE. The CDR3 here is CASSVQGWLGNEQFF. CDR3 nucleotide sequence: TGTGCCAGCAGCGTACAGGGTTGGTTAGGAAATGAGCAGTTCTTC.

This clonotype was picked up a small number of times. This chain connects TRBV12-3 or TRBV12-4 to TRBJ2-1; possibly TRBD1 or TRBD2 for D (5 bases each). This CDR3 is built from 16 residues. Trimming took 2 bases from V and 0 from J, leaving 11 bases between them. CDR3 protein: CASSLSGRPSYNEQFF. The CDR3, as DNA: TGTGCCAGCAGTTTATCGGGGCGGCCCTCCTACAATGAGCAGTTCTTC.

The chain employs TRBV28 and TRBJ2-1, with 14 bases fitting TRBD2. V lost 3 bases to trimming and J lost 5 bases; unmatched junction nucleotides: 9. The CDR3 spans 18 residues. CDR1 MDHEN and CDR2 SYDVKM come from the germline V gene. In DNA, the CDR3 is TGTGCCAGCAGTTTCTCCTCCGGGACTAGCGGGAGAGACAATGAGCAGTTCTTC. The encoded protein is CASSFSSGTSGRDNEQFF.

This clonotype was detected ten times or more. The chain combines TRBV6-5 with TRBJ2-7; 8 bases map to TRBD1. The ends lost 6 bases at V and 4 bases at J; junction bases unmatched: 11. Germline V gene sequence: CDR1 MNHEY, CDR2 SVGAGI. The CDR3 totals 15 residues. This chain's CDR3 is CASRAPAGGEYEQYF. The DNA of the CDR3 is TGTGCCAGCAGGGCCCCCGCAGGGGGCGAGTACGAGCAGTACTTC.

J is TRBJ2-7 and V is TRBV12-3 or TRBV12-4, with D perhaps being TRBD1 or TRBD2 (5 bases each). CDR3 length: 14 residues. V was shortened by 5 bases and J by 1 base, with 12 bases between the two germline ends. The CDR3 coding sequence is TGTGCCAGCAGTCCGGGACCACCATCCTACGAGCAGTACTTC. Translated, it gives CASSPGPPSYEQYF.